The 19 T cell receptor beta chains below all came from one sample that was sequenced in a study of blood T cell repertoires in COVID-19. Profiled with immunoSEQ multiplex PCR; TCRdb holds only in-frame clones, not every one. The sample has fewer than 120,000 clones; 65% to 80% are singletons. The sample was peripheral blood. All receptors come from a woman aged 55-69 years with acute or convalescent COVID-19.

The chain is built from TRBV30 and TRBJ1-2, with TRBD1 identical over 11 bases. This CDR3 has 16 amino acids. V was pared by 0 bases and J by 8 bases, with 11 bases of the junction left unmatched. CDR1 GTSNPN and CDR2 SVGIG come from the germline V gene (reference sequence). CDR3 protein: CAWSVAGDRGRGGYTF. DNA for the CDR3: TGTGCCTGGAGTGTAGCCGGGGACAGGGGGAGGGGGGGCTACACCTTC.

The chain couples TRBV19 to TRBJ1-5; D call uncertain. V lost 7 bases, J lost 3 bases, and 10 bases lay in between. Germline assignment: CDR1 LNHDA and CDR2 SQIVND (reference sequence). The CDR3 spans 13 residues. The CDR3 DNA reads TGTGCCAGTACGGGGAACTTCAATCAGCCCCAGCATTTT. Protein product: CASTGNFNQPQHF.

The rearrangement uses TRBV6-5 and TRBJ1-2, with 7 bases that match TRBD1. The CDR3 has 14 amino acids. The germline CDR1 and CDR2 sequences are MNHEY and SVGAGI. V shed 4 bases, J shed 3 bases, and the junction held 5 bases outside the gene matches. CDR3 loop: CASSWGQGDYGYTF. The CDR3 coding sequence is TGTGCCAGCAGTTGGGGGCAGGGGGACTATGGCTACACCTTC.

The V gene is TRBV25-1, the J gene TRBJ1-2; D is unresolved. CDR3 size: 14 residues. Trimming removed 1 base from V and 3 bases from J, with 9 bases in between. Germline V CDR1 and CDR2: MGHDK, SYGVNS. The CDR3 here is CASSEFGVDYGYTF. CDR3 coding DNA: TGTGCCAGCAGTGAATTCGGGGTAGACTATGGCTACACCTTC.

CDR3 loop: CASSLVPTTSGQETQYF. In DNA, the CDR3 is TGCGCCAGCAGCTTGGTACCCACGACTAGCGGTCAAGAGACCCAGTACTTC. This sequence joins TRBV5-1 and TRBJ2-5; 9 bases are shared with TRBD2. Germline V gene data show CDR1 as SGHRS and CDR2 as YFSETQ. V gave up 0 bases and J gave up 2 bases; unmatched junction bases: 8. CDR3 length: 17 residues.

The J gene is TRBJ1-2, the V gene TRBV5-1; possibly TRBD1 for D (5 bases). The germline V and J ends were trimmed by 4 bases and 2 bases, with 9 bases remaining between them. CDR1 SGHRS and CDR2 YFSETQ come from the germline V gene. The length of the CDR3 is 13 residues. The chain's CDR3 is CASSPGENYGYTF. Written as DNA, the CDR3 is TGCGCCAGCAGCCCGGGGGAAAACTATGGCTACACCTTC. Using reference TRBV5-1 and TRBJ1-2 for the parts outside the CDR3, the full variable domain is KAGVTQTPRYLIKTRGQQVTLSCSPISGHRSVSWYQQTPGQGLQFLFEYFSETQRNKGNFPGRFSGRQFSNSRSEMNVSTLELGDSALYLCASSPGENYGYTFGSGTRLTVV.

This rearrangement joins TRBV29-1 to TRBJ2-7; 8 positions agree with TRBD1. Germline CDR1 SQVTM, CDR2 ANQGSEA. V lost 1 base, J lost 7 bases, and 6 bases stayed unmatched. The CDR3 consists of 13 residues. The DNA for the CDR3 is TGCAGCGTTGAAGGGACAGGGTCGGGGGAGCAGTACTTC. Amino acids: CSVEGTGSGEQYF.

The chain employs TRBV9 and TRBJ1-2; 8 bases line up with TRBD1. V trimming: 0 bases; J trimming: 5 bases; junction bases outside the gene matches: 9. CDR3 length: 16 amino acids. From germline, CDR1 is SGDLS and CDR2 YYNGEE. CDR3 nucleotide sequence: TGTGCCAGCAGCGTAGGGGGGACAGGATACCTTTATGGCTACACCTTC. It translates to CASSVGGTGYLYGYTF.

The chain links TRBV6-5 to TRBJ2-5; D is possibly TRBD2 (6 bases). This CDR3 comprises 14 residues. The V gene lost 8 bases and the J gene lost 5 bases, with 18 bases spanning the gap. Germline CDR1 MNHEY, CDR2 SVGAGI. In DNA form, the CDR3 reads TGTGCCAGCCACCTTGGAGGGGCCGGGGAGACCCAGTACTTC. Translating it yields CASHLGGAGETQYF.

The gene calls are TRBV19 and TRBJ2-7, with TRBD1 matching 10 bases. CDR1 is LNHDA and CDR2 is SQIVND in the germline V gene (reference sequence). Losses at the gene ends were 5 bases for V and 6 bases for J; bases not matched to a gene: 7. This CDR3 has 14 residues. The CDR3 DNA reads as TGTGCCAGTAGTCCCTGGGACAGGGGAGGCGAGCAGTACTTC. Translating it yields CASSPWDRGGEQYF.

The chain is built from TRBV7-9 and TRBJ1-1; D uncertain. V lost 2 bases to trimming and J lost 5 bases, with 12 bases between them. In germline, CDR1 is SEHNR, CDR2 FQNEAQ (reference sequence). This CDR3 has 14 amino acids. In nucleotides, the CDR3 is TGTGCCAGCAGCTTACCTATACCGGGGACTGAAGCTTTCTTT. Translation gives CASSLPIPGTEAFF.

This clone was seen a handful of times. The same CDR3 can be traced to other DNA sequences in this sample. This chain links TRBV27 with TRBJ1-5; 8 bases fit TRBD1. The CDR3 consists of 15 residues. Trimming cost V 2 bases and J 3 bases; bases outside gene matches: 3. CDR1 is MNHEY and CDR2 is SMNVEV in the germline V gene (reference sequence). The CDR3 region is CASSLGQGANQPQHF. The CDR3, as DNA: TGTGCCAGCAGTTTAGGGCAGGGGGCCAATCAGCCCCAGCATTTT.

The rearrangement uses TRBV19 and TRBJ2-1; 9 bases fit TRBD2. Trimming cost V 3 bases and J 7 bases; bases outside gene matches: 10. This CDR3 has 16 residues. Germline-derived CDR1 and CDR2 are LNHDA and SQIVND (reference sequence). CDR3 DNA sequence: TGTGCCAGTAGTATGGTGGCGCGGGGGGGCTCAAATGAGCAGTTCTTC. Translation: CASSMVARGGSNEQFF.

This chain joins TRBV5-6 and TRBJ2-5; 7 bases line up with TRBD1. Germline CDR1 reads SGHDT; CDR2 reads YYEEEE. V gave up 4 bases and J gave up 5 bases; unmatched junction bases: 14. The CDR3 totals 16 residues. The CDR3 sequence: CASSDYQTGSAETQYF. The CDR3 DNA reads TGTGCCAGCAGCGACTACCAGACAGGGAGCGCGGAGACCCAGTACTTC.

The chain uses TRBV27 and TRBJ2-7, with TRBD2 matching over 7 bases. The CDR3 totals 14 residues. V was pared by 5 bases and J by 0 bases, with 4 bases of the junction left unmatched. Germline CDR1 reads MNHEY; CDR2 reads SMNVEV (reference sequence). CDR3: CASSHGGSSYEQYF. DNA for the CDR3: TGTGCCAGCAGTCATGGCGGGAGCTCCTACGAGCAGTACTTC.

This sequence joins TRBV15 and TRBJ1-1; TRBD1 matches at 9 bases. Per the germline V gene, CDR1 is LNHNV and CDR2 is YYDKDF (reference sequence). CDR3 length: 14 residues. With V trimmed by 3 bases and J by 1 base, 0 bases remained unmatched. The CDR3 coding sequence is TGTGCCACCAGCAGGGACAGGGGGAACACTGAAGCTTTCTTT. This translates into CATSRDRGNTEAFF. The full variable domain, in which reference TRBV15 and TRBJ1-1 provide the parts outside the CDR3, is DAMVIQNPRYQVTQFGKPVTLSCSQTLNHNVMYWYQQKSSQAPKLLFHYYDKDFNNEADTPDNFQSRRPNTSFCFLDIRSPGLGDTAMYLCATSRDRGNTEAFFGQGTRLTVV.

The CDR3 DNA reads TGTGCCACCAGTGATGCGGGACAGGGGGCTTCGGAGCAGTACTTC. Translating it yields CATSDAGQGASEQYF. V is TRBV24-1 and J is TRBJ2-7; 12 bases fit TRBD1. The junction had 6 bases not matched to a gene; V was cut back by 3 bases and J by 7 bases. Germline assignment: CDR1 KGHDR and CDR2 SFDVKD. The CDR3 length is 15 residues.

The genes are TRBV5-1 and TRBJ2-4; TRBD1 matches 9 bases. Losses at the gene ends were 0 bases for V and 0 bases for J; bases not matched to a gene: 4. This CDR3 region has 17 residues. Germline-derived CDR1 and CDR2 are SGHRS and YFSETQ. This chain's CDR3 is CASSLAKDRGAKNIQYF. The CDR3 nucleotides are TGCGCCAGCAGCTTGGCCAAGGACAGGGGAGCCAAAAACATTCAGTACTTC.

The chain recombines TRBV14 with TRBJ1-2; the match to TRBD1 covers 8 bases. V lost 5 bases to trimming and J lost 4 bases; unmatched junction nucleotides: 9. The CDR3 has 15 amino acids. Germline CDR1 reads SGHDN; CDR2 reads FVKESK. In DNA form, the CDR3 reads TGTGCCAGCAGCTGGGCGGGGACAGGCGTCTATGGCTACACCTTC. Protein: CASSWAGTGVYGYTF.